Following are 28 T cell receptor beta chains from one sample sequenced in a study of cytotoxic CD8 clonotypes in ibrutinib-treated CLL. Profiled with immunoSEQ multiplex PCR; TCRdb holds only in-frame clones, not every one. This table has approximately 210,000 clones, around 72% appearing once. This material consisted of PBMCs, taken after 24 months of ibrutinib treatment. All receptors derive from a human donor with chronic lymphocytic leukemia.

This clone was seen a few times. This chain links TRBV7-6 with TRBJ2-7; 15 bases fit TRBD2. V lost 4 bases and J lost 3; bases outside the gene matches: 1. Germline V gives CDR1 SGHVS, CDR2 FNYEAQ. There are 15 residues in the CDR3. The CDR3 protein is CASSSGLAGGYEQYF. The CDR3 DNA is TGTGCCAGCAGCTCGGGACTAGCGGGAGGCTACGAGCAGTACTTC.

The V and J genes are TRBV11-3 and TRBJ1-1; D possibly corresponds to TRBD1 (5 bases). Germline CDR1 reads SGHNT; CDR2 reads YENEEA. V shed 2 bases and J shed 6 bases, with 19 bases lying between them. The CDR3 extends over 16 amino acids. CDR3 sequence (DNA): TGTGCCAGCAGCTTATGGGGAGGGGTGAGGTCCGCTGAAGCTTTCTTT. Protein product: CASSLWGGVRSAEAFF.

The chain has TRBV7-6 and TRBJ2-3; the D gene is possibly TRBD1 (5 bases). Trimming stripped 4 bases from V and 2 bases from J, with 10 bases between. Per the germline V gene, CDR1 is SGHVS and CDR2 is FNYEAQ. The CDR3 covers 14 residues. The CDR3 loop reads CASSYSGYTDTQYF. CDR3 sequence (DNA): TGTGCCAGCAGCTATTCAGGGTACACAGATACGCAGTATTTT. The entire variable domain, with the rest obtained from reference TRBV7-6 and TRBJ2-3, is as follows: GAGVSQSPRYKVTKRGQDVALRCDPISGHVSLYWYRQALGQGPEFLTYFNYEAQQDKSGLPNDRFSAERPEGSISTLTIQRTEQRDSAMYRCASSYSGYTDTQYFGPGTRLTVL.

This chain uses TRBV29-1 with TRBJ2-3; 12 bases align to TRBD2. Looked up from germline, CDR1 is SQVTM and CDR2 is ANQGSEA. V trimming: 2 bases; J trimming: 3 bases; junction bases outside the gene matches: 0. This CDR3 contains 14 residues. CDR3 sequence (DNA): TGCAGCGTTGAACTAGCGGGAGGGACAGATACGCAGTATTTT. Translated: CSVELAGGTDTQYF.

The CDR3: CASSPLRDWQETQYF. CDR3 nucleotide sequence: TGTGCCAGCTCACCCCTTCGGGACTGGCAAGAGACCCAGTACTTC. The chain uses TRBV18 and TRBJ2-5, with D perhaps matching TRBD2 (6 bases). The CDR3 runs 15 residues. Trimming stripped 3 bases from V and 2 bases from J, with 13 bases between. In germline, CDR1 is KGHSH, CDR2 LQKENI.

The J gene is TRBJ2-5, the V gene TRBV29-1; TRBD1 agrees at 12 bases. CDR3 length: 16 amino acids. Germline V lookup: CDR1 SQVTM, CDR2 ANQGSEA. V trimming: 5 bases; J trimming: 7 bases; junction bases outside the gene matches: 14. The DNA of the CDR3 is TGCAGCGTTAGAGAAACCGGGACAGGGGGCTATGCGACCCAGTACTTC. Its translation is CSVRETGTGGYATQYF.

This clone showed up just a few times. The gene calls are TRBV27 and TRBJ1-5; the match to TRBD1 covers 7 bases. V was pared by 5 bases and J by 6 bases, with 4 bases of the junction left unmatched. The CDR3 totals 13 residues. From germline, CDR1 is MNHEY and CDR2 SMNVEV (reference sequence). CDR3 bases: TGTGCCAGCAGTACAGGGGCCTCTCAGCCCCAGCATTTT. The encoded protein is CASSTGASQPQHF.

Written as DNA, the CDR3 is TGTGCCAGCAGCGTAGGGCAGCAACGAACCGGGGAGCTGTTTTTT. Amino acids: CASSVGQQRTGELFF. This chain uses TRBV9 with TRBJ2-2; D ambiguous. Looked up from germline, CDR1 is SGDLS and CDR2 is YYNGEE. Trimming removed 0 bases from V and 5 bases from J, with 11 bases in between. This CDR3 has 15 amino acids.

The genes are TRBV4-1 and TRBJ2-1, with D tentatively TRBD2 (5 bases). CDR1 and CDR2 (germline): MGHRA, YSYEKL. The CDR3 sequence is 17 residues long. Trimming removed 1 base at V and 8 bases at J, with 21 bases between. The CDR3 spells CASSQGRQMDFRHEQFF. The CDR3 region has the DNA TGCGCCAGCAGCCAAGGTCGGCAAATGGACTTTCGTCATGAGCAGTTCTTC.

The rearrangement links TRBV14 to TRBJ2-1; no clear D gene. V dropped 3 bases and J dropped 4 bases, with 4 bases sitting between them. Germline V gives CDR1 SGHDN, CDR2 FVKESK. CDR3 length: 12 amino acids. The CDR3 nucleotides read TGTGCCAGCAGCCAGAATTACAATGAGCAGTTCTTC. It yields the protein CASSQNYNEQFF.

This rearrangement joins TRBV5-6 to TRBJ1-1; 9 bases fit TRBD1. The CDR3 covers 16 residues. CDR1 SGHDT and CDR2 YYEEEE come from the germline V gene. J was trimmed by 1 base and V by 5 bases; bases with no gene match: 9. In nucleotides, the CDR3 is TGTGCCAGCAGACTTGAGGGACAGGGATGGAACACTGAAGCTTTCTTT. This gives the protein CASRLEGQGWNTEAFF.

In its sample, this clone was seen once. V gene TRBV19 combines with J gene TRBJ1-1; tentatively, D is TRBD1 (6 bases). The CDR3 loop spans 14 amino acids. V was pared by 7 bases and J by 1 base, with 13 bases between. Germline V gene lookup returns CDR1 LNHDA and CDR2 SQIVND (reference sequence). The CDR3 here is CASTKGQTNTEAFF. The CDR3 coding sequence is TGTGCCAGTACTAAAGGACAGACGAACACTGAAGCTTTCTTT.

V gene TRBV5-6 combines with J gene TRBJ2-5; TRBD1 is a possible D gene (6 bases). With 0 bases removed from V and 5 bases from J, the gap between germline ends came to 8 bases. Germline CDR1 and CDR2: SGHDT and YYEEEE. The CDR3 contains 13 residues. In nucleotides, the CDR3 is TGTGCCAGCAGCTTGGACAGGGCGGAGACCCAGTACTTC. Its protein product is CASSLDRAETQYF.

V and J are TRBV6-1 and TRBJ1-5; D not resolved. The germline V and J ends were trimmed by 6 bases and 2 bases, with 11 bases remaining between them. The V gene's germline CDR1 is MNHNS and CDR2 SASEGT. The CDR3 runs 14 residues. In DNA form, the CDR3 reads TGTGCCAGCAGCCCTATTGGGGGCAATCAGCCCCAGCATTTT. This codes for CASSPIGGNQPQHF.

This clone showed up just once. This sequence joins TRBV28 and TRBJ2-7; D may correspond to TRBD1 or TRBD2 (5 bases each). Trimming stripped 3 bases from V and 2 bases from J, with 23 bases between. The germline gives CDR1 MDHEN, CDR2 SYDVKM. CDR3 length equals 18 residues. The CDR3 sequence is CASSFPQPPGRTTYEQYF. DNA of the CDR3: TGTGCCAGCAGTTTTCCGCAACCTCCGGGACGGACGACCTACGAGCAGTACTTC.

This clone was recorded once. The chain links TRBV5-6 to TRBJ1-3; D unresolved. The germline V and J ends were trimmed by 5 bases and 0 bases, with 6 bases remaining between them. The CDR3 spans 13 residues. The germline gives CDR1 SGHDT, CDR2 YYEEEE. DNA of the CDR3: TGTGCCAGCAGACGCTACTCTGGAAACACCATATATTTT. Protein: CASRRYSGNTIYF.

The chain joins TRBV4-1 to TRBJ1-2, with D unclear. Germline CDR1 MGHRA, CDR2 YSYEKL. V dropped 4 bases and J dropped 4 bases, with 16 bases sitting between them. This CDR3 spans 15 amino acids. CDR3 coding DNA: TGCGCCAGCAGCCCCGTGGAGGTCCCTCCCTATGGCTACACCTTC. This encodes CASSPVEVPPYGYTF.

The J gene is TRBJ2-7, the V gene TRBV18; D possibly corresponds to TRBD1 (5 bases). This CDR3 has 14 amino acids. CDR1 is KGHSH, CDR2 LQKENI, per germline. Trimming removed 4 bases at V and 0 bases at J, with 10 bases between. The CDR3 sequence is CASSRGRDSYEQYF. The CDR3, as DNA: TGTGCCAGCTCACGGGGCAGAGACTCCTACGAGCAGTACTTC.

The table lists this clone with a count of one. The rearrangement joins TRBV14 to TRBJ2-7; 7 positions match TRBD2. J gave up 2 bases and V 4 bases, and 5 bases lay outside the gene matches. Per the germline V gene, CDR1 is SGHDN and CDR2 is FVKESK. The CDR3 is made up of 14 amino acids. The CDR3 region is CASSPPAGAYEQYF. The CDR3 DNA follows: TGTGCCAGCAGCCCCCCGGCGGGGGCCTACGAGCAGTACTTC.

This clone was recorded once. This sequence joins TRBV27 and TRBJ2-7; 9 bases map to TRBD2. This CDR3 is 15 amino acids long. Germline trimming cut 6 bases from V and 0 bases from J; bases unmatched to any gene: 6. The germline gives CDR1 MNHEY, CDR2 SMNVEV (reference sequence). In nucleotides, the CDR3 is TGTGCCAGCAGAATCTTGACTAGCGGCTCCTACGAGCAGTACTTC. Translation: CASRILTSGSYEQYF.

The chain joins TRBV27 to TRBJ2-2, with 7 bases that match TRBD2. J lost 5 bases, V lost 5 bases, and 14 bases had no gene match. The CDR3 is made up of 17 amino acids. The germline V gene encodes CDR1 MNHEY and CDR2 SMNVEV (reference sequence). CDR3 amino acids: CASSGISGLSPTGELFF. The CDR3 bases are TGTGCCAGCAGTGGAATTAGCGGGCTGAGCCCTACCGGGGAGCTGTTTTTT.

The chain is built from TRBV11-2 and TRBJ2-3; D unresolved. Germline assignment: CDR1 SGHAT and CDR2 FQNNGV. This CDR3 has 14 amino acids. V lost 1 base to trimming and J lost 1 base, with 6 bases between them. The DNA for the CDR3 is TGTGCCAGCAGCTTAGGCGTCCGCACAGATACGCAGTATTTT. Its protein is CASSLGVRTDTQYF.

The chain has TRBV11-1 and TRBJ1-2; 7 bases are shared with TRBD1. Unmatched junction bases numbered 6, after V lost 1 base and J lost 7 bases. Germline CDR1 and CDR2: SGHAT and FQDESV (reference sequence). The CDR3 is 14 residues long. The chain's CDR3 is CASSLGGQDSGYTF. The CDR3 DNA reads as TGTGCCAGCAGCTTAGGAGGACAGGACTCTGGCTACACCTTC.

V and J are TRBV27 and TRBJ2-1; TRBD2 might be the D (5 bases). The CDR3 sequence is 16 residues long. CDR1 and CDR2 from the germline V gene are MNHEY and SMNVEV (reference sequence). The V end was cut by 0 bases, the J end by 3 bases, with 12 bases between. The CDR3 sequence is CASSLSSGVFYNEQFF. As DNA, the CDR3 is TGTGCCAGCAGTTTATCCTCCGGGGTATTCTACAATGAGCAGTTCTTC.

V and J are TRBV15 and TRBJ2-6; no clear D. This CDR3 has 16 amino acids. Germline V gene data show CDR1 as LNHNV and CDR2 as YYDKDF (reference sequence). V lost 0 bases and J 0 bases, leaving 6 bases between the germline ends. CDR3 DNA: TGTGCCACCAGCAGAGATCTTAGCTCTGGGGCCAACGTCCTGACTTTC. It encodes CATSRDLSSGANVLTF.

V and J are TRBV2 and TRBJ2-2; a possible D gene is TRBD1 (6 bases). V dropped 6 bases and J dropped 5 bases, with 25 bases sitting between them. Germline V gene lookup returns CDR1 SNHLY and CDR2 FYNNEI. The CDR3 spans 18 residues. As DNA, the CDR3 is TGTGCCAGCAGCGGCTGGGGGCGAGGATTTACCGGGACCGGGGAGCTGTTTTTT. Protein product: CASSGWGRGFTGTGELFF.

This clone was counted between two and nine times. The chain combines TRBV18 with TRBJ2-2; D is unclear. CDR1 is KGHSH, CDR2 LQKENI, per germline. The V gene lost 5 bases and the J gene lost 0 bases, with 10 bases spanning the gap. CDR3 length: 15 residues. DNA of the CDR3: TGTGCCAGCTCATCGGTAGCTCCGAACACCGGGGAGCTGTTTTTT. Its translation is CASSSVAPNTGELFF.

V and J are TRBV5-1 and TRBJ1-2; D is unresolved. V was clipped by 0 bases and J by 2 bases, with 17 bases between them. The germline CDR1 and CDR2 sequences are SGHRS and YFSETQ. The length of the CDR3 is 17 residues. The CDR3 is CASSLVGFGPQNYGYTF. In DNA, the CDR3 is TGCGCCAGCAGCTTGGTGGGCTTTGGGCCCCAGAACTATGGCTACACCTTC.